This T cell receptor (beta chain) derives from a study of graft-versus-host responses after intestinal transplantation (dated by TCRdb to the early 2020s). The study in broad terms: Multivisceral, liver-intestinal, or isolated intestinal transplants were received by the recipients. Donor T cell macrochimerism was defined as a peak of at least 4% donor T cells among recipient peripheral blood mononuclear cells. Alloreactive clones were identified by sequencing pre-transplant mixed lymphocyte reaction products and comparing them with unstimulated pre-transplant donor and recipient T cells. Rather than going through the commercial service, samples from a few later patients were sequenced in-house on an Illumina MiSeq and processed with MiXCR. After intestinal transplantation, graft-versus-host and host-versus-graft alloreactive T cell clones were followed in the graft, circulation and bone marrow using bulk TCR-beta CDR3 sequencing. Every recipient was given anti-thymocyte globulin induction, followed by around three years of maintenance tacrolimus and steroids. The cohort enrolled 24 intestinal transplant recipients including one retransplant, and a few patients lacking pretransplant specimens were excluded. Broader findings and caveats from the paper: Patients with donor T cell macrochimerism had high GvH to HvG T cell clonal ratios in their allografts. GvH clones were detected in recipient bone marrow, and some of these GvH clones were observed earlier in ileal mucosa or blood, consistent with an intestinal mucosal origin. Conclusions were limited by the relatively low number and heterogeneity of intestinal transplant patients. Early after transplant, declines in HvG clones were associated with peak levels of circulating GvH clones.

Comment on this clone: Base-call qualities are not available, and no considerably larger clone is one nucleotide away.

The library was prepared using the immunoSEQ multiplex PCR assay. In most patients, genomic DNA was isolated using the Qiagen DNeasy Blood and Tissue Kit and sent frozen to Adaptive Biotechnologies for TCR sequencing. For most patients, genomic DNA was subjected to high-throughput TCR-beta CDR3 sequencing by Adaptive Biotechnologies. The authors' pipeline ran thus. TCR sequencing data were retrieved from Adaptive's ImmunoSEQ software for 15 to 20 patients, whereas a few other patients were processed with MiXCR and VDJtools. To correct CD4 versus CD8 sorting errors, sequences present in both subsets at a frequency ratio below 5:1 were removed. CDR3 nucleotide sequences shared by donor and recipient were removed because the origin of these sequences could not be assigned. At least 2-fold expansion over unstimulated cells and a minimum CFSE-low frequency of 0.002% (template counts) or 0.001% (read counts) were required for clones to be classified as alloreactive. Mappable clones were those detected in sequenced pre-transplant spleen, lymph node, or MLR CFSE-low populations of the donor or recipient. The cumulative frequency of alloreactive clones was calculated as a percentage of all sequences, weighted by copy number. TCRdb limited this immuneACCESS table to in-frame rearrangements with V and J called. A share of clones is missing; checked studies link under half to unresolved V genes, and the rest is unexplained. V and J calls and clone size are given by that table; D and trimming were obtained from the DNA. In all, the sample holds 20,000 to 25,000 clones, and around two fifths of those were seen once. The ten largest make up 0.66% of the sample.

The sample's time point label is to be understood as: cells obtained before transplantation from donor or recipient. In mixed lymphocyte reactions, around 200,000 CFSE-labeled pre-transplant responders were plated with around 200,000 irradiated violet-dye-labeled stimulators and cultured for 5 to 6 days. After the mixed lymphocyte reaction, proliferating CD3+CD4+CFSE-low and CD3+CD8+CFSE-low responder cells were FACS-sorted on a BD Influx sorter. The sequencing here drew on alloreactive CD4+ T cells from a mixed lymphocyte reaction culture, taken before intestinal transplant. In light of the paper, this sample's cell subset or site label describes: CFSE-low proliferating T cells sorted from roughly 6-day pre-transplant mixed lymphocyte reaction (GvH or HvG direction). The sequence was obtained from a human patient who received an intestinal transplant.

The CDR3 reads CASSKGTSGNYEQYF. The DNA sequence reads TGTGCCAGCAGTAAAGGGACTAGCGGGAACTACGAGCAGTACTTC. In this chain, TRBV6-5 is recombined with TRBJ2-7; 13 bases in between match TRBD2. At the junction V is shortened by 5 bases and J by 3 bases; bases outside the gene matches: 4. Reading the germline V gene gives CDR1 MNHEY and CDR2 SVGAGI. CDR3 length: 15 amino acids, cysteine to phenylalanine. Only CDR3 DNA is held: 45 bases, read in frame from base 1.